This note documents a single T cell receptor (beta chain) sequence. Its matching antigen is unknown. The sample belongs to a study of cytomegalovirus exposure and HLA in healthy donors. Study-wide results and limits: Cytomegalovirus association was listed for roughly 160 TCR beta chains. In an earlier analysis, most TCR beta V segments were productive about 87% or about 30% of the time.

Primers: 60 Vbeta forward and 13 Jbeta reverse. Profiled with immunoSEQ multiplex PCR; TCRdb holds only in-frame clones, not every one. The sample has fewer than 200,000 clones; around 85% are singletons. The CDR3 has 14 amino acids. V lost 2 bases, J lost 1 base, and 8 bases lay in between. Germline CDR1 reads LNHDA; CDR2 reads SQIVND (reference sequence). The sample taken for sequencing was PBMCs. The clonotype comes from a human donor in good health. The V gene is TRBV19, the J gene TRBJ1-1; D uncertain. The CDR3 here is CASSIQATNTEAFF. The CDR3 nucleotides read TGTGCCAGTAGTATACAGGCAACGAACACTGAAGCTTTCTTT.